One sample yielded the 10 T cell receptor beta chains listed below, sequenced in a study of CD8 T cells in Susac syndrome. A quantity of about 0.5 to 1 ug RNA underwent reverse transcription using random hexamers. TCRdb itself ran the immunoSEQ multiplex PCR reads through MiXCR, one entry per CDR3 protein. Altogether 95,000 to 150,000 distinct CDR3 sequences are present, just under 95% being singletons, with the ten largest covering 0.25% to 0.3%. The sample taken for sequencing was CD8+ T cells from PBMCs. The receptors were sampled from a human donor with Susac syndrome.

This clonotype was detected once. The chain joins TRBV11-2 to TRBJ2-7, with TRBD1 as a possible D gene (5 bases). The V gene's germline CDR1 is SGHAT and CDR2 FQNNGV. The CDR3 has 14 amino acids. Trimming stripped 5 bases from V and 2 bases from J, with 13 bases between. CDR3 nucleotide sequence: TGTGCCAGCAGCGGCCCGGACACCACCTACGAGCAGTACTTC. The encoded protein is CASSGPDTTYEQYF.

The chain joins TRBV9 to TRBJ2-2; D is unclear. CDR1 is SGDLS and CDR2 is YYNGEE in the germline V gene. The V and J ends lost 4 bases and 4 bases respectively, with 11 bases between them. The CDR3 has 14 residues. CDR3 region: CASSSFQVTGELFF. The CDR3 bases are TGTGCCAGCAGCTCCTTTCAGGTCACCGGGGAGCTGTTTTTT.

CDR3 protein: CASSTGDVLLMEQYF. In nucleotides, the CDR3 is TGTGCCAGCAGCACAGGGGACGTCCTTTTAATGGAGCAGTACTTC. V and J are TRBV9 and TRBJ2-7; 7 nucleotides match TRBD1. Trimming at V came to 4 bases and at J to 7 bases, leaving 14 bases not matched to a gene. This CDR3 is 15 amino acids long. The germline V gene has CDR1 SGDLS and CDR2 YYNGEE.

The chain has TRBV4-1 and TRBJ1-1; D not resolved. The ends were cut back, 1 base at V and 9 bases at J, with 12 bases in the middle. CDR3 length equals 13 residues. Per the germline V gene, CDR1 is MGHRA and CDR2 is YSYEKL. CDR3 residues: CASSQVGEAQAFF. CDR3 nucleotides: TGCGCCAGCAGCCAAGTAGGTGAGGCACAAGCTTTCTTT.

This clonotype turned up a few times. This CDR3 reads CASSQDDGAQETQYF. CDR3 in DNA: TGCGCCAGCAGCCAAGACGATGGGGCCCAAGAGACCCAGTACTTC. J is TRBJ2-5 and V is TRBV4-1; D is perhaps TRBD1 (5 bases). Between the trimmed V and J ends, which lost 0 bases and 1 base, there was a span of 9 bases. This CDR3 has 15 residues. CDR1 MGHRA and CDR2 YSYEKL come from the germline V gene.

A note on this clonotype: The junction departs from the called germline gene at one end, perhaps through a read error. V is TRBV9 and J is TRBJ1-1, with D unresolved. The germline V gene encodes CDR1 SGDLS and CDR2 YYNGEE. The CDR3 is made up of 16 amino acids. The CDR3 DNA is TGTGCCAGCAACGTAGTGGCGGCCGGCGGGTACACTGAAGCTTTCTTT. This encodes CASNVVAAGGYTEAFF.

DNA of the CDR3: TGTGCCAGCAGCGTATTGGGCGGGGACTACGAGCAGTACTTC. Protein: CASSVLGGDYEQYF. The V call is TRBV9, the J call TRBJ2-7; D possibly corresponds to TRBD2 (6 bases). Trimming removed 1 base at V and 3 bases at J, with 11 bases between. Germline-derived CDR1 and CDR2 are SGDLS and YYNGEE. CDR3 length: 14 residues.

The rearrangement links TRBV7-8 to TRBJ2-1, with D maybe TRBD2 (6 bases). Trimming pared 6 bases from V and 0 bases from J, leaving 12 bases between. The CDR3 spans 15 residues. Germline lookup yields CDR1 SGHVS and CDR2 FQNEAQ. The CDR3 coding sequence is TGTGCCAGCAGGTCTAGCGACAGCTCCTACAATGAGCAGTTCTTC. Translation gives CASRSSDSSYNEQFF.

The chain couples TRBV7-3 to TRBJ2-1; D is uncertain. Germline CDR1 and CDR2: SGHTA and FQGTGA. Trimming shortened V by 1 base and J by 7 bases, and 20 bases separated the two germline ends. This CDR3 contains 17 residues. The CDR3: CASSLIYGLGKDNEQFF. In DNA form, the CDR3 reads TGTGCCAGCAGCTTAATCTACGGGCTAGGGAAGGATAATGAGCAGTTCTTC. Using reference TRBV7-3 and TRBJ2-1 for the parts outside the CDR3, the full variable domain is GAGVSQTPSNKVTEKGKYVELRCDPISGHTALYWYRQSLGQGPEFLIYFQGTGAADDSGLPNDRFFAVRPEGSVSTLKIQRTERGDSAVYLCASSLIYGLGKDNEQFFGPGTRLTVL.

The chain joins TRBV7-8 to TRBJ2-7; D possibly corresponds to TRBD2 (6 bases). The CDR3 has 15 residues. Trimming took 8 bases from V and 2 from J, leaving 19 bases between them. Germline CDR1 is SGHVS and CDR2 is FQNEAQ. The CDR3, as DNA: TGTGCCAGCTCGGCAGGAGGGCGGCAAGCCTACGAGCAGTACTTC. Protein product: CASSAGGRQAYEQYF.